This is a list of T cell receptor beta chains from one sample in a study of cytomegalovirus exposure and HLA in healthy donors. Profiled with immunoSEQ multiplex PCR; TCRdb holds only in-frame clones, not every one. The sample consists of tens of thousands of clones, around 68% of them appearing once. Material for sequencing was PBMCs. These TCRs come from a woman aged 30 to 39 in good health and CMV-seronegative. Both conserved end residues are part of each CDR3. A D gene is named only where the DNA matches it firmly. Clone size is not always given. Where it is, it says once, few, many or a class for expanded clones.

CDR3 protein: CASSPLLAGNTDTQYF
CDR3 DNA: TGTGCCAGCTCACCACTGTTAGCGGGGAACACAGATACGCAGTATTTT
J gene: TRBJ2-3
V gene: TRBV18
D gene: TRBD2
clone size: .

CDR3 protein: CASSETWGRQPQHF
CDR3 DNA: TGTGCCAGCAGTGAAACTTGGGGCCGTCAGCCCCAGCATTTT
J gene: TRBJ1-5
V gene: TRBV6-1
D gene: .
clone size: .

CDR3 protein: CASSPRTVSEEQYF
CDR3 DNA: TGTGCCAGCAGCCCTAGGACAGTGTCCGAAGAGCAGTACTTC
J gene: TRBJ2-7
V gene: TRBV5-4
D gene: .
clone size: .

CDR3 protein: CSVASAGATYEQYF
CDR3 DNA: TGCAGCGTTGCTTCGGCAGGGGCGACCTACGAGCAGTACTTC
J gene: TRBJ2-7
V gene: TRBV29-1
D gene: .
clone size: .

CDR3 protein: CAISTKQGVETDTQYF
CDR3 DNA: TGTGCCATCAGCACTAAACAGGGGGTGGAGACAGATACGCAGTATTTT
J gene: TRBJ2-3
V gene: TRBV10-3
D gene: TRBD1
clone size: .

CDR3 protein: CASSQDTRYEQYF
CDR3 DNA: TGCGCCAGCAGCCAAGATACCAGGTACGAGCAGTACTTC
J gene: TRBJ2-7
V gene: TRBV4-1
D gene: .
clone size: .

CDR3 protein: CASSLKVGQPQHF
CDR3 DNA: TGTGCCAGCAGCTTAAAGGTGGGCCAGCCCCAGCATTTT
J gene: TRBJ1-5
V gene: TRBV7-6
D gene: .
clone size: .

CDR3 protein: CASSLKANTIYF
CDR3 DNA: TGTGCCAGCAGCTTGAAAGCAAACACCATATATTTT
J gene: TRBJ1-3
V gene: TRBV5-6
D gene: .
clone size: .

CDR3 protein: CASSGVTGLTNEKLFF
CDR3 DNA: TGCGCCAGCAGCGGCGTCACAGGGTTAACTAATGAAAAACTGTTTTTT
J gene: TRBJ1-4
V gene: TRBV5-1
D gene: .
clone size: .

CDR3 protein: CAWSVSQGYGYTF
CDR3 DNA: TGTGCCTGGAGTGTAAGTCAGGGATATGGCTACACCTTC
J gene: TRBJ1-2
V gene: TRBV30
D gene: .
clone size: .

CDR3 protein: CASSAGLAAYEQYF
CDR3 DNA: TGTGCCAGCAGCGCTGGACTAGCGGCCTACGAGCAGTACTTC
J gene: TRBJ2-7
V gene: TRBV5-6
D gene: TRBD2
clone size: .

CDR3 protein: CASSRVGGITGNTIYF
CDR3 DNA: TGTGCCAGCAGCCGCGTTGGGGGGATCACTGGAAACACCATATATTTT
J gene: TRBJ1-3
V gene: TRBV7-8
D gene: .
clone size: .

CDR3 protein: CASSMGLAGLGETQYF
CDR3 DNA: TGTGCCAGTAGTATGGGACTAGCTGGGTTGGGGGAGACCCAGTACTTC
J gene: TRBJ2-5
V gene: TRBV19
D gene: TRBD2
clone size: .

CDR3 protein: CASSLGFLTGSNYGYTF
CDR3 DNA: TGTGCCAGCAGCTTGGGGTTCCTAACAGGGAGTAACTATGGCTACACCTTC
J gene: TRBJ1-2
V gene: TRBV5-5
D gene: .
clone size: .

CDR3 protein: CSVDRDSYNEQFF
CDR3 DNA: TGCAGCGTGGACAGGGACTCCTACAATGAGCAGTTCTTC
J gene: TRBJ2-1
V gene: TRBV29-1
D gene: TRBD1
clone size: .

CDR3 protein: CASSQSAQGGQPQHF
CDR3 DNA: TGTGCCAGCAGCCAATCAGCGCAGGGAGGTCAGCCCCAGCATTTT
J gene: TRBJ1-5
V gene: TRBV4-2
D gene: .
clone size: few

CDR3 protein: CASSPPVRGYGYTF
CDR3 DNA: TGTGCCAGTAGCCCCCCGGTCAGGGGCTATGGCTACACCTTC
J gene: TRBJ1-2
V gene: TRBV19
D gene: .
clone size: .

CDR3 protein: CASSPSGDYEQYF
CDR3 DNA: TGTGCCAGTAGTCCCTCCGGGGACTACGAGCAGTACTTC
J gene: TRBJ2-7
V gene: TRBV19
D gene: .
clone size: .

CDR3 protein: CSVAHATNEKLFF
CDR3 DNA: TGCAGCGTTGCACATGCAACTAATGAAAAACTGTTTTTT
J gene: TRBJ1-4
V gene: TRBV29-1
D gene: .
clone size: medium-sized

CDR3 protein: CAWSASGNTIYF
CDR3 DNA: TGTGCCTGGAGTGCCTCGGGAAACACCATATATTTT
J gene: TRBJ1-3
V gene: TRBV30
D gene: .
clone size: few

CDR3 protein: CASSFPGTGVYEQYF
CDR3 DNA: TGTGCCAGCAGCTTCCCCGGGACAGGGGTCTACGAGCAGTACTTC
J gene: TRBJ2-7
V gene: TRBV5-6
D gene: TRBD1
clone size: .

CDR3 protein: CASSELAGGADTQYF
CDR3 DNA: TGTGCCAGCAGTGAACTAGCGGGGGGTGCAGATACGCAGTATTTT
J gene: TRBJ2-3
V gene: TRBV2
D gene: TRBD2
clone size: few

CDR3 protein: CAGFGGNTIYF
CDR3 DNA: TGTGCCGGCTTCGGCGGGAACACCATATATTTT
J gene: TRBJ1-3
V gene: TRBV15
D gene: .
clone size: .

CDR3 protein: CASSEGGYDEQYF
CDR3 DNA: TGTGCCAGCTCCGAGGGAGGGTACGACGAGCAGTACTTC
J gene: TRBJ2-7
V gene: TRBV18
D gene: TRBD2
clone size: .

CDR3 protein: CASRLTGWNYGYTF
CDR3 DNA: TGTGCCAGCAGGTTGACAGGGTGGAACTATGGCTACACCTTC
J gene: TRBJ1-2
V gene: TRBV6-1
D gene: TRBD1
clone size: .

CDR3 protein: CASNQRGHNQPQHF
CDR3 DNA: TGTGCCAGCAACCAAAGGGGCCACAATCAGCCCCAGCATTTT
J gene: TRBJ1-5
V gene: TRBV2
D gene: .
clone size: .

CDR3 protein: CASSSSQGVSEQYF
CDR3 DNA: TGTGCCAGCAGTTCCAGTCAGGGGGTGAGCGAGCAGTACTTC
J gene: TRBJ2-7
V gene: TRBV27
D gene: TRBD1
clone size: .

CDR3 protein: CASSQSSGGPLRGEQFF
CDR3 DNA: TGTGCCAGCAGCCAATCTAGCGGGGGGCCTCTAAGGGGTGAGCAGTTCTTC
J gene: TRBJ2-1
V gene: TRBV4-2
D gene: TRBD2
clone size: once

CDR3 protein: CASSFGQGSLYGYTF
CDR3 DNA: TGTGCCAGCAGCTTTGGACAGGGTTCCCTCTATGGCTACACCTTC
J gene: TRBJ1-2
V gene: TRBV5-4
D gene: TRBD1
clone size: .

CDR3 protein: CASSEDRVYGYTF
CDR3 DNA: TGCGCCAGCAGTGAGGACAGGGTCTATGGCTACACCTTC
J gene: TRBJ1-2
V gene: TRBV10-1
D gene: TRBD1
clone size: .

CDR3 protein: CATSRDTGNTIYF
CDR3 DNA: TGTGCCACCAGCAGGGACACTGGAAACACCATATATTTT
J gene: TRBJ1-3
V gene: TRBV15
D gene: .
clone size: .

CDR3 protein: CASSSRGGEHF
CDR3 DNA: TGTGCCAGCAGCTCACGGGGAGGGGAACACTTT
J gene: TRBJ1-6
V gene: TRBV5-6
D gene: .
clone size: .

CDR3 protein: CASSHSSGGSDTQYF
CDR3 DNA: TGTGCCAGCAGCCACTCTAGCGGGGGGTCAGATACGCAGTATTTT
J gene: TRBJ2-3
V gene: TRBV9
D gene: TRBD2
clone size: .

CDR3 protein: CASSRPGGGLDTQYF
CDR3 DNA: TGTGCCAGCAGCCGGCCGGGGGGAGGGTTAGATACGCAGTATTTT
J gene: TRBJ2-3
V gene: TRBV5-4
D gene: TRBD2
clone size: .

CDR3 protein: CASEGTTSSYEQYF
CDR3 DNA: TGTGCCAGCGAAGGGACTACGAGCTCCTACGAGCAGTACTTC
J gene: TRBJ2-7
V gene: TRBV18
D gene: TRBD2
clone size: .

CDR3 protein: CASSEQGANVLTF
CDR3 DNA: TGTGCCAGCAGTGAACAGGGGGCCAACGTCCTGACTTTC
J gene: TRBJ2-6
V gene: TRBV6-4
D gene: .
clone size: few

CDR3 protein: CASSAEGGSSYEQYF
CDR3 DNA: TGTGCCAGCAGTGCCGAGGGGGGGAGCTCCTACGAGCAGTACTTC
J gene: TRBJ2-7
V gene: TRBV6-1
D gene: .
clone size: .